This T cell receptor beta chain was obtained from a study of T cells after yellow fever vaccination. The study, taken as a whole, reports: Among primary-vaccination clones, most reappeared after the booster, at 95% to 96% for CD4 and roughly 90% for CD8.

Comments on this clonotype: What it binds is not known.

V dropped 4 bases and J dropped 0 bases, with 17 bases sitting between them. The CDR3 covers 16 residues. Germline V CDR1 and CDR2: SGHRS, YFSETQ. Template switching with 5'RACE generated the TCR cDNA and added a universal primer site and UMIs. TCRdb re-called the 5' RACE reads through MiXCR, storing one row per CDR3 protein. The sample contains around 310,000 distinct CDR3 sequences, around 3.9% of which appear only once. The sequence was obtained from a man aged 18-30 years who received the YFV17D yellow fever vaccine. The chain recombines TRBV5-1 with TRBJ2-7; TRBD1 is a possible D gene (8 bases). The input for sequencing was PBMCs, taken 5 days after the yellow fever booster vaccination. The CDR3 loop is CASSATGGVLSYEQYF. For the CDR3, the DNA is TGCGCCAGCAGCGCCACAGGGGGGGTCCTCTCCTACGAGCAGTACTTC.